The 28 T cell receptor beta chains reported below all come from one sample, sequenced in a study of blood T cell repertoires in COVID-19. Assay: immunoSEQ multiplex PCR; the TCRdb copy retains only in-frame clones and omits some. Counted here are tens of thousands of clones, around nine tenths occurring once; the ten biggest clones make up roughly an eighth. Specimen: peripheral blood. The source is a human donor in a cohort sampled during active COVID-19.

The V and J genes are TRBV7-2 and TRBJ1-4; 8 bases are shared with TRBD1. This CDR3 comprises 17 residues. CDR1 SGHTA and CDR2 FQGNSA come from the germline V gene. Trimming removed 1 base from V and 3 bases from J; junction bases left unmatched: 7. CDR3 DNA: TGTGCCAGCAGCTTAGTTCCAGGGGGCGAATCTAATGAAAAACTGTTTTTT. This codes for CASSLVPGGESNEKLFF.

The chain uses TRBV6-2 or TRBV6-3 and TRBJ2-1, with 12 bases lining up with TRBD2. The CDR3 runs 16 residues. J gave up 2 bases and V 6 bases, and 5 bases lay outside the gene matches. Germline V gene lookup returns CDR1 MNHEY and CDR2 SVGEGT. The CDR3 reads CASSQGLAGPYNEQFF. In DNA, the CDR3 is TGTGCCAGCAGCCAGGGACTAGCGGGTCCCTACAATGAGCAGTTCTTC.

This chain connects TRBV19 to TRBJ2-3; 7 bases align to TRBD1. Germline V gene lookup returns CDR1 LNHDA and CDR2 SQIVND (reference sequence). Trimming at V came to 1 base and at J to 4 bases, leaving 5 bases not matched to a gene. This CDR3 is built from 15 residues. CDR3 DNA: TGTGCCAGTAGTATAGCGACAGGGACCTCAGATACGCAGTATTTT. This sequence encodes CASSIATGTSDTQYF.

This clone was recorded only once. The chain joins TRBV19 to TRBJ2-3; unclear D gene. V was shortened by 5 bases and J by 6 bases, with 15 bases between the two germline ends. Looked up from germline, CDR1 is LNHDA and CDR2 is SQIVND (reference sequence). The CDR3 spans 14 residues. The DNA of the CDR3 is TGTGCCAGTAGTCTCACTGGAGACGGGGATACGCAGTATTTT. Its translation: CASSLTGDGDTQYF.

This chain links TRBV11-2 with TRBJ1-2; D is unresolved. CDR1 SGHAT and CDR2 FQNNGV come from the germline V gene. This CDR3 is built from 15 residues. The V and J ends lost 7 bases and 0 bases respectively, with 15 bases between them. The chain's CDR3 is CASTQGREANYGYTF. CDR3 DNA sequence: TGTGCCAGCACCCAAGGGAGGGAGGCTAACTATGGCTACACCTTC.

The chain uses TRBV18 and TRBJ2-1; maybe TRBD1 (5 bases). Germline V gene data show CDR1 as KGHSH and CDR2 as LQKENI. V was pared by 1 base and J by 3 bases, with 10 bases between. CDR3 length equals 15 residues. CDR3 in amino acids: CASSPLSGNYNEQFF. The CDR3 nucleotides read TGTGCCAGCTCACCACTTTCAGGGAACTACAATGAGCAGTTCTTC.

CDR3 in amino acids: CASSQDERANYGYTF. In DNA form, the CDR3 reads TGCGCCAGCAGCCAAGACGAAAGAGCTAACTATGGCTACACCTTC. This chain links TRBV4-3 with TRBJ1-2; D unresolved. Trimming removed 0 bases from V and 0 bases from J, with 8 bases in between. Germline V gene data show CDR1 as LGHNA and CDR2 as YSLEER. The CDR3 sequence is 15 residues long.

The V and J genes are TRBV19 and TRBJ2-1; D perhaps matches TRBD2 (5 bases). V lost 4 bases and J lost 2, with 12 bases in between. Per germline, CDR1 LNHDA and CDR2 SQIVND (reference sequence). The CDR3 is made up of 15 amino acids. CDR3 DNA sequence: TGTGCCAGTAGTACCCCGGGAAGCCCCTACAATGAGCAGTTCTTC. It encodes CASSTPGSPYNEQFF.

The chain has TRBV28 and TRBJ2-7; 11 bases match TRBD1. Germline lookup yields CDR1 MDHEN and CDR2 SYDVKM. The V and J ends lost 4 bases and 3 bases, in that order; junction bases with no gene match: 8. The CDR3 contains 16 residues. The CDR3: CASSSSQGQGVYEQYF. The CDR3 coding sequence is TGTGCCAGCAGTTCCTCCCAGGGACAGGGGGTCTACGAGCAGTACTTC.

Only one count was recorded for this clone. The CDR3 coding sequence is TGCGCCTGCTGGTTGGCAGGCCCCAATGAAAAACTGTTTTTT. This gives the protein CACWLAGPNEKLFF. The V and J genes are TRBV10-1 and TRBJ1-4; D gene unclear. The ends were cut back, 11 bases at V and 5 bases at J, with 18 bases in the middle. The CDR3 extends over 14 amino acids. Germline V gene lookup returns CDR1 WNHNN and CDR2 SYGVQD (reference sequence).

This clone was found a few times. The CDR3 DNA is TGTGCCATCAGAGGGGGACTAGCGGGCGACTTAGAGACCCAGTACTTC. Its protein product is CAIRGGLAGDLETQYF. This rearrangement joins TRBV10-3 to TRBJ2-5; TRBD2 matches 12 bases. The germline V gene has CDR1 ENHRY and CDR2 SYGVKD. The CDR3 is made up of 16 amino acids. Trimming at V came to 6 bases and at J to 4 bases, leaving 9 bases not matched to a gene.

The chain employs TRBV1 and TRBJ2-7; the D call in the table, TRBD1, was not verified against the DNA. TRBV1 is marked as a pseudogene. There are 17 residues in the CDR3. The CDR3 DNA follows: TGCACCAGCAGCCAAGATCCGACAGGGGAAGGTTCGCGGGAGCAGTACTTC. This gives the protein CTSSQDPTGEGSREQYF.

A few counts support this clone. The chain has TRBV6-2 or TRBV6-3 and TRBJ2-7, with TRBD2 matching over 14 bases. The CDR3 is 17 residues long. The germline gives CDR1 MNHEY, CDR2 SVGEGT. Losses at the gene ends were 4 bases for V and 3 bases for J; bases not matched to a gene: 8. The CDR3 DNA sequence: TGTGCCAGCAGTTTGGGACTAGCGGGAGAGTGGGGCTACGAGCAGTACTTC. Its translation is CASSLGLAGEWGYEQYF.

The rearrangement joins TRBV6-4 to TRBJ2-3; 11 bases are shared with TRBD2. V trimming: 3 bases; J trimming: 0 bases; junction bases outside the gene matches: 2. The CDR3 has 16 residues. Germline lookup yields CDR1 MRHNA and CDR2 SNTAGT. This CDR3 is CASSDVAGGSTDTQYF. CDR3 in DNA: TGTGCCAGCAGTGATGTAGCGGGAGGGAGCACAGATACGCAGTATTTT.

A note on this clone: A junction end diverges from the germline sequence, so it may reflect a read error. The chain combines TRBV2 with TRBJ2-7, with 9 nucleotides matching TRBD2. CDR3 size: 13 residues. The germline V gene encodes CDR1 SNHLY and CDR2 FYNNEI. The CDR3 DNA is TGTGCCAGCAGTGACGGACTAGCGCTATCGGTGGACTTC. Translating gives CASSDGLALSVDF. The full variable domain, in which reference TRBV2 and TRBJ2-7 provide the parts outside the CDR3, is EPEVTQTPSHQVTQMGQEVILRCVPISNHLYFYWYRQILGQKVEFLVSFYNNEISEKSEIFDDQFSVERPDGSNFTLKIRSTKLEDSAMYFCASSDGLALSVDFGPGTRLTVT.

The genes are TRBV19 and TRBJ1-2, with D tentatively TRBD1 (5 bases). This CDR3 has 14 amino acids. Germline CDR1 reads LNHDA; CDR2 reads SQIVND (reference sequence). Trimming removed 4 bases from V and 6 bases from J, with 15 bases in between. Here the CDR3 DNA reads TGTGCCAGTAGTACAAACCAGGGTGTCGATGGCTACACCTTC. Translation: CASSTNQGVDGYTF.

This chain connects TRBV24-1 to TRBJ2-2; possible D gene TRBD1, 5 bases. In germline, CDR1 is KGHDR, CDR2 SFDVKD. The V end was cut by 0 bases, the J end by 2 bases, with 9 bases between. The CDR3 covers 16 residues. CDR3 loop: CATSDLAGFNTGELFF. CDR3 in DNA: TGTGCCACCAGTGATTTGGCAGGGTTCAACACCGGGGAGCTGTTTTTT.

Here the CDR3 reads CATGGGASGPYNEQFF. For the CDR3, the DNA is TGTGCCACCGGCGGAGGCGCTAGCGGACCTTACAATGAGCAGTTCTTC. The V gene is TRBV24-1, the J gene TRBJ2-1; the match to TRBD2 covers 7 bases. V trimming: 9 bases; J trimming: 4 bases; junction bases outside the gene matches: 14. This CDR3 contains 16 residues. Germline V CDR1 and CDR2: KGHDR, SFDVKD.

V usage is TRBV4-2 and J usage is TRBJ1-4; TRBD1 might be the D (6 bases). This CDR3 contains 15 residues. In germline, CDR1 is LGHNA, CDR2 YNFKEQ. The germline V and J ends were trimmed by 2 bases and 2 bases, with 9 bases remaining between them. CDR3 in amino acids: CASSQQGRTNEKLFF. The CDR3 region has the DNA TGTGCCAGCAGCCAACAGGGGCGCACTAATGAAAAACTGTTTTTT.

V gene TRBV5-1 combines with J gene TRBJ2-1; 9 bases map to TRBD2. Germline assignment: CDR1 SGHRS and CDR2 YFSETQ. After removal of 1 base from V and 6 bases from J, the junction contained 5 bases not matched to a gene. CDR3 size: 15 residues. The CDR3 sequence: CASSLTSGSGNEQFF. The CDR3 DNA is TGCGCCAGCAGCTTGACTAGCGGGTCAGGCAATGAGCAGTTCTTC.

The rearrangement links TRBV6-6 to TRBJ2-1; 10 nucleotides agree with TRBD2. From germline, CDR1 is MNHNY and CDR2 SVGAGI (reference sequence). With V trimmed by 6 bases and J by 7 bases, 9 bases remained unmatched. CDR3 length equals 15 residues. CDR3 bases: TGTGCCAGCAGGAGAAGCGGGAGGGCGGGTAATGAGCAGTTCTTC. Translation: CASRRSGRAGNEQFF.

The J gene is TRBJ2-1, the V gene TRBV28; 10 bases are shared with TRBD2. The ends lost 10 bases at V and 6 bases at J; junction bases unmatched: 15. There are 16 residues in the CDR3. The germline V gene has CDR1 MDHEN and CDR2 SYDVKM. The CDR3 protein is CATRGAPSGSGNEQFF. CDR3 nucleotide sequence: TGTGCCACCCGAGGTGCCCCTAGCGGGAGTGGCAATGAGCAGTTCTTC.

This sequence joins TRBV2 and TRBJ1-3; D unclear. Per the germline V gene, CDR1 is SNHLY and CDR2 is FYNNEI. The CDR3 has 14 amino acids. V dropped 4 bases and J dropped 1 base, with 8 bases sitting between them. The CDR3 coding sequence is TGTGCCAGCAGTGTCTGGGCTTCTGGAAACACCATATATTTT. Protein sequence: CASSVWASGNTIYF.

V is TRBV7-8 and J is TRBJ2-7; TRBD1 aligns across 7 bases. Germline V gene data show CDR1 as SGHVS and CDR2 as FQNEAQ. Trimming took 5 bases from V and 5 from J; bases not matched to a gene: 6. This CDR3 comprises 13 residues. The CDR3 is CASSVRQGHEQYF. The CDR3 region has the DNA TGTGCCAGCAGCGTACGACAGGGCCACGAGCAGTACTTC.

The chain recombines TRBV19 with TRBJ2-1; 9 positions agree with TRBD1. The CDR3 consists of 14 residues. Germline assignment: CDR1 LNHDA and CDR2 SQIVND (reference sequence). V shed 5 bases, J shed 8 bases, and the junction held 7 bases outside the gene matches. CDR3 in amino acids: CASSAGTGLYEQFF. CDR3 nucleotide sequence: TGTGCCAGTAGTGCCGGGACAGGGCTATATGAGCAGTTCTTC.

This chain links TRBV30 with TRBJ2-7, with 11 nucleotides matching TRBD1. Germline CDR1 reads GTSNPN; CDR2 reads SVGIG (reference sequence). The ends lost 5 bases at V and 6 bases at J; junction bases unmatched: 9. The CDR3 has 14 residues. For the CDR3, the DNA is TGTGCCTGGGAGACCGGGACAGGGGGTATCGAGCAGTACTTC. Encoded protein: CAWETGTGGIEQYF.

V and J are TRBV6-5 and TRBJ1-4, with TRBD1 as a possible D gene (6 bases). This CDR3 has 13 residues. Germline-derived CDR1 and CDR2 are MNHEY and SVGAGI. Trimming took off 10 bases at V and 8 bases at J, with 17 bases between the two ends. The chain's CDR3 is CATRGGVDEKLFF. In nucleotides, the CDR3 is TGTGCCACCAGGGGAGGAGTAGACGAAAAACTGTTTTTT.

The gene calls are TRBV29-1 and TRBJ2-5, with D unresolved. The V gene's germline CDR1 is SQVTM and CDR2 ANQGSEA. The V and J ends lost 3 bases and 0 bases respectively, with 5 bases between them. This CDR3 contains 12 residues. The CDR3 DNA sequence: TGCAGCGTTGAGGCAGACCAAGAGACCCAGTACTTC. It is translated as CSVEADQETQYF.